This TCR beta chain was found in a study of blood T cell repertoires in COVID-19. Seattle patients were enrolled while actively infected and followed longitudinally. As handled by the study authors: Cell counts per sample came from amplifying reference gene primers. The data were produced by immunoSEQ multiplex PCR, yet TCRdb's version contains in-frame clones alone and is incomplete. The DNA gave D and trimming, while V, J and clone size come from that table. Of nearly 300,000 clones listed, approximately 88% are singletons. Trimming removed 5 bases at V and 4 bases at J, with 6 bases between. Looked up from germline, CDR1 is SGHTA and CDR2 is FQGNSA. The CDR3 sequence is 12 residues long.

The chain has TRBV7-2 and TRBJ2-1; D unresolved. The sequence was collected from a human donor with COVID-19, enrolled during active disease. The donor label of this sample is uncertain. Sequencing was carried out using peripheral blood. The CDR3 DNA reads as TGTGCCAGCAGCCAAACATACAATGAGCAGTTCTTC. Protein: CASSQTYNEQFF.